This is a list of T cell receptor beta chains from one sample in a study of blood T cell repertoires in COVID-19. TCRdb's table, derived via immunoSEQ multiplex PCR, lists solely in-frame clones and lacks some. The table has some 360,000 clones, about nine tenths seen once. Material for sequencing was PBMCs or T cells enriched from blood (not recorded which). The receptors were sampled from a woman aged 25 to 39 who had been exposed to COVID-19. CDR3s include the opening cysteine and the closing phenylalanine or tryptophan. A D gene is named only where the DNA matches it firmly. Only part of the rows carry a size: once, few, many, or a class if the clone is expanded.

V gene: TRBV3-1/TRBV3-2
D gene: .
J gene: TRBJ1-2
clone size: .
CDR3 DNA: TGTGCCAGCAGCCAAGCGTGGGCAGGGCATGGCTACACCTTC
CDR3 protein: CASSQAWAGHGYTF

V gene: TRBV14
D gene: .
J gene: TRBJ2-1
clone size: .
CDR3 DNA: TGTGCCAGCAGCCAAGACCCGGGGGGCCAGTTCTTC
CDR3 protein: CASSQDPGGQFF

V gene: TRBV12-3/TRBV12-4
D gene: .
J gene: TRBJ2-7
clone size: .
CDR3 DNA: TGTGCCAGCACTGGGGGGAACTACGAGCAGTACTTC
CDR3 protein: CASTGGNYEQYF

V gene: TRBV19
D gene: .
J gene: TRBJ1-1
clone size: .
CDR3 DNA: TGTGCCAGTAGTAAAGGAGGCACTGAAGCTTTCTTT
CDR3 protein: CASSKGGTEAFF

V gene: TRBV28
D gene: TRBD2
J gene: TRBJ2-1
clone size: .
CDR3 DNA: TGTGCCAGCAGTGTGTCGGGGCGGGAGGGCATCTTC
CDR3 protein: CASSVSGREGIF

V gene: TRBV6-4
D gene: .
J gene: TRBJ2-7
clone size: .
CDR3 DNA: TGTGCCAGCAGTGACGGGGCAGGGTCCTACGAGCAGTACTTC
CDR3 protein: CASSDGAGSYEQYF

V gene: TRBV4-1
D gene: .
J gene: TRBJ1-5
clone size: .
CDR3 DNA: TGCGCCGCGCCGATATCAGGGATCTTTAGCAATCAGCCCCAGCATTTT
CDR3 protein: CAAPISGIFSNQPQHF

V gene: TRBV7-8
D gene: .
J gene: TRBJ1-1
clone size: .
CDR3 DNA: TGTGCCAGCAGCCGATCCTTGAACACTGAAGCTTTCTTT
CDR3 protein: CASSRSLNTEAFF

V gene: TRBV24-1
D gene: .
J gene: TRBJ2-2
clone size: few
CDR3 DNA: TGTGCCACCAGGACTCCGAACACCGGGGAGCTGTTTTTT
CDR3 protein: CATRTPNTGELFF

V gene: TRBV9
D gene: .
J gene: TRBJ2-2
clone size: .
CDR3 DNA: TGTGCCAGCAGCCGTGACAGACTTACCGGGGAGCTGTTTTTT
CDR3 protein: CASSRDRLTGELFF

V gene: TRBV5-4
D gene: TRBD1
J gene: TRBJ2-7
clone size: .
CDR3 DNA: TGTGCCAGCAGCTTGAGGCAGGGGGACTACGAGCAGTACTTC
CDR3 protein: CASSLRQGDYEQYF

V gene: TRBV4-1
D gene: TRBD1
J gene: TRBJ1-2
clone size: .
CDR3 DNA: TGCGCCAGCAGCCAAGACAGACAGGGGGCGCAGGACTATGGCTACACCTTC
CDR3 protein: CASSQDRQGAQDYGYTF

V gene: TRBV7-3
D gene: .
J gene: TRBJ2-2
clone size: .
CDR3 DNA: TGTGCCAGCAGCTTAAGGGGTCAGGGTAGCGGGGAGCTGTTTTTT
CDR3 protein: CASSLRGQGSGELFF

V gene: TRBV5-1
D gene: TRBD2
J gene: TRBJ2-5
clone size: .
CDR3 DNA: TGCGCCAGCAGCTTGGTTGGTAGCGGGCCTCAAGAGACCCAGTACTTC
CDR3 protein: CASSLVGSGPQETQYF

V gene: TRBV6-1
D gene: TRBD2
J gene: TRBJ2-3
clone size: .
CDR3 DNA: TGTGCCAGCAGTGGAGCGGGAGGCGCAGATACGCAGTATTTT
CDR3 protein: CASSGAGGADTQYF

V gene: TRBV29-1
D gene: .
J gene: TRBJ1-1
clone size: .
CDR3 DNA: TGCAGCGTGCCGGGACAAATGAACACTGAAGCTTTCTTT
CDR3 protein: CSVPGQMNTEAFF

V gene: TRBV6-5
D gene: .
J gene: TRBJ2-7
clone size: .
CDR3 DNA: TGTGCCAGCAGTTACCGCCAGGCCCTAAGCTCCTACGAGCAGTACTTC
CDR3 protein: CASSYRQALSSYEQYF

V gene: TRBV19
D gene: TRBD1
J gene: TRBJ1-2
clone size: .
CDR3 DNA: TGTGCCAGTAGTCCTAGGGGACAGGGAGTCTTTAACTATGGCTACACCTTC
CDR3 protein: CASSPRGQGVFNYGYTF

V gene: TRBV10-1
D gene: .
J gene: TRBJ2-3
clone size: once
CDR3 DNA: TGCGCCAGCAGTGCGGTCTACCCCACAGATACGCAGTATTTT
CDR3 protein: CASSAVYPTDTQYF

V gene: TRBV24-1
D gene: .
J gene: TRBJ2-5
clone size: .
CDR3 DNA: TGTGCCACCAGTCACAGGGAACGAGAGACCCAGTACTTC
CDR3 protein: CATSHRERETQYF

V gene: TRBV5-4
D gene: .
J gene: TRBJ1-1
clone size: .
CDR3 DNA: TGTGCCAGCAGCTTGGGAGAGGCATCGGGCACTGAAGCTTTCTTT
CDR3 protein: CASSLGEASGTEAFF

V gene: TRBV27
D gene: TRBD1
J gene: TRBJ1-4
clone size: once
CDR3 DNA: TGTGCCAGCAGGGTTACAGGGGGCCGGAATGAAAAACTGTTTTTT
CDR3 protein: CASRVTGGRNEKLFF

V gene: TRBV7-9
D gene: .
J gene: TRBJ1-1
clone size: .
CDR3 DNA: TGTGCCAGCAGCTTTCCAACGGGGACTGAAGCTTTCTTT
CDR3 protein: CASSFPTGTEAFF

V gene: TRBV7-3
D gene: .
J gene: TRBJ2-4
clone size: .
CDR3 DNA: TGTGCCAGCAGCCAGGCGGGGGCCGGGGACATTCAGTACTTC
CDR3 protein: CASSQAGAGDIQYF

V gene: TRBV12-3/TRBV12-4
D gene: .
J gene: TRBJ1-1
clone size: few
CDR3 DNA: TGTGCCAGCAGTTTCTATCGGGGCACTGAAGCTTTCTTT
CDR3 protein: CASSFYRGTEAFF

V gene: TRBV7-9
D gene: .
J gene: TRBJ1-1
clone size: .
CDR3 DNA: TGTGCCAGCAGCTTAGCGAGGGGGAGCACTGAAGCTTTCTTT
CDR3 protein: CASSLARGSTEAFF

V gene: TRBV21-1
D gene: .
J gene: TRBJ2-7
clone size: .
CDR3 DNA: TGTGCCAGCAGCAAGAAATCGGACAGGGATGTTACCTACGAGCAGTACTTC
CDR3 protein: CASSKKSDRDVTYEQYF